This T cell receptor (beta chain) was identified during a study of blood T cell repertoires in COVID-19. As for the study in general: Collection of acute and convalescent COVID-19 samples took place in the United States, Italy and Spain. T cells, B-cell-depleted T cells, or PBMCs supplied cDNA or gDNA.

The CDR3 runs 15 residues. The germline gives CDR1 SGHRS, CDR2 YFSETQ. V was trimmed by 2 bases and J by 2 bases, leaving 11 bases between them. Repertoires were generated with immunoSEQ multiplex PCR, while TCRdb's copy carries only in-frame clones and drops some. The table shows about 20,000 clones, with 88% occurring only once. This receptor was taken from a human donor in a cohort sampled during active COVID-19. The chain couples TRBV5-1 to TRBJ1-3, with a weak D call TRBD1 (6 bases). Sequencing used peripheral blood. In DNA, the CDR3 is TGCGCCAGCAGCTTCATGGGGGCGACTGGAAACACCATATATTTT. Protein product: CASSFMGATGNTIYF.